One sample yielded the 12 T cell receptor beta chains listed below, sequenced in a study of neurological immune-mediated disorders. TCRdb re-called the 5' RACE reads through MiXCR, storing one row per CDR3 protein. The data contain around 70,000 distinct CDR3 sequences, 5.2% of them singletons. Sequencing input: PBMCs. The receptors shown here come from a young man with multiple sclerosis.

This clonotype was detected ten times or more. The chain couples TRBV5-1 to TRBJ2-1; 8 bases map to TRBD2. CDR3 size: 14 residues. Germline CDR1 and CDR2: SGHRS and YFSETQ. The V and J ends lost 6 bases and 4 bases, in that order; junction bases with no gene match: 6. The CDR3 DNA reads as TGCGCCAGCATGCGACTAGCGTCGTACAATGAGCAGTTCTTC. Translated, it gives CASMRLASYNEQFF.

This clonotype was observed many times. V gene TRBV20-1 combines with J gene TRBJ2-3, with D hard to call. Germline CDR1 reads DFQATT; CDR2 reads SNEGSKA (reference sequence). Trimming removed 2 bases at V and 2 bases at J, with 8 bases between. The CDR3 is 13 amino acids. CDR3 nucleotide sequence: TGCAGTGCTAGAAGACTGCCCACAGATACGCAGTATTTT. It yields the protein CSARRLPTDTQYF.

This clonotype was observed many times. The CDR3 bases are TGTGCCAGCAGTTACTCCCGGACGGCGAACACCGGGGAGCTGTTTTTT. Translation: CASSYSRTANTGELFF. The V gene is TRBV6-5, the J gene TRBJ2-2; D is unclear. Germline values: CDR1 MNHEY, CDR2 SVGAGI. The CDR3 is made up of 16 amino acids. Trimming removed 0 bases at V and 0 bases at J, with 8 bases between.

Comments on this clonotype: Germline is not matched at one junction end, which may reflect a read error. The rearrangement uses TRBV6-1 and TRBJ1-5; no definite D call. Per the germline V gene, CDR1 is MNHNS and CDR2 is SASEGT. CDR3 length: 13 amino acids. The CDR3 coding sequence is TGTGCCAGCATCTCAAAGGGCAATCAGCCCCAGAATTTT. It codes for CASISKGNQPQNF.

The chain is built from TRBV20-1 and TRBJ2-1; 8 positions match TRBD2. With V trimmed by 0 bases and J by 2 bases, 9 bases remained unmatched. CDR1 is DFQATT and CDR2 is SNEGSKA in the germline V gene (reference sequence). The CDR3 is made up of 17 amino acids. Here the CDR3 reads CSARDYTGTSAYNEQFF. CDR3 nucleotide sequence: TGCAGTGCTAGAGACTACACCGGGACTAGTGCCTACAATGAGCAGTTCTTC.

This clonotype was detected ten times or more. The rearrangement joins TRBV7-3 to TRBJ1-1; D uncertain. Germline lookup yields CDR1 SGHTA and CDR2 FQGTGA. Deletions cut 2 bases from V and 3 bases from J, with 7 bases between. There are 13 residues in the CDR3. The CDR3 region is CASSLDQDTEAFF. The CDR3 DNA sequence: TGTGCCAGCAGCTTAGACCAGGACACTGAAGCTTTCTTT.

This clonotype was found many times. The chain has TRBV5-6 and TRBJ1-6; D may be TRBD1 (6 bases). Trimming left V 0 bases short and J 8 bases short, with 12 bases between. Germline CDR1 and CDR2: SGHDT and YYEEEE. The CDR3 has 15 amino acids. Here the CDR3 reads CASSLDGGLYSPLHF. The DNA of the CDR3 is TGTGCCAGCAGCTTGGATGGGGGGCTGTATTCACCCCTCCACTTT.

This clonotype was seen only a few times. J is TRBJ2-1 and V is TRBV5-1; D is uncertain. Trimming removed 0 bases from V and 7 bases from J, with 11 bases in between. Germline V gene data show CDR1 as SGHRS and CDR2 as YFSETQ. This CDR3 is built from 14 residues. CDR3 loop: CASSLGKGKNEQFF. CDR3 in DNA: TGCGCCAGCAGCTTGGGAAAGGGTAAGAATGAGCAGTTCTTC.

The chain joins TRBV5-1 to TRBJ2-3, with D uncertain. CDR1 SGHRS and CDR2 YFSETQ come from the germline V gene. This CDR3 is 18 amino acids long. The V gene lost 3 bases and the J gene lost 1 base, with 21 bases spanning the gap. The CDR3 protein is CASSSSRLSTGGTDTQYF. CDR3 nucleotide sequence: TGCGCCAGCAGCTCATCTAGATTGTCGACCGGTGGCACAGATACGCAGTATTTT.

At least ten counts were recorded for this clonotype. A read error is possible here, since a much larger clone lies one base away. This chain connects TRBV5-5 to TRBJ2-3; D not certain. The CDR3 runs 15 residues. Germline CDR1 reads SGHKS; CDR2 reads YYEKEE (reference sequence). Trimming left V 4 bases short and J 2 bases short, with 14 bases between. The CDR3 nucleotides are TGTGCCAGCAGCAGACTGGGAAAGACCACAGATACGCAGTATTTT. This translates into CASSRLGKTTDTQYF.

Many counts were recorded for this clonotype. This chain uses TRBV14 with TRBJ2-7; TRBD2 aligns across 7 bases. This CDR3 region has 13 residues. CDR1 is SGHDN, CDR2 FVKESK, per germline. Trimming at V came to 7 bases and at J to 6 bases, leaving 9 bases not matched to a gene. The CDR3 bases are TGTGCCAGCAACGGACTAGTGGGCCTCGAGCAGTACTTC. Its translation is CASNGLVGLEQYF.

Comment on this clonotype: This may be a read error, as it is one base from a much larger clone. The rearrangement joins TRBV5-1 to TRBJ1-1; 7 nucleotides match TRBD1. The ends lost 6 bases at V and 2 bases at J; junction bases unmatched: 10. Germline V lookup: CDR1 SGHRS, CDR2 YFSETQ. The CDR3 has 15 amino acids. In nucleotides, the CDR3 is TGCGCCAGCACTCCGAGGGACAGCATTAACACTGAAGCTTTCTTT. Protein: CASTPRDSINTEAFF.